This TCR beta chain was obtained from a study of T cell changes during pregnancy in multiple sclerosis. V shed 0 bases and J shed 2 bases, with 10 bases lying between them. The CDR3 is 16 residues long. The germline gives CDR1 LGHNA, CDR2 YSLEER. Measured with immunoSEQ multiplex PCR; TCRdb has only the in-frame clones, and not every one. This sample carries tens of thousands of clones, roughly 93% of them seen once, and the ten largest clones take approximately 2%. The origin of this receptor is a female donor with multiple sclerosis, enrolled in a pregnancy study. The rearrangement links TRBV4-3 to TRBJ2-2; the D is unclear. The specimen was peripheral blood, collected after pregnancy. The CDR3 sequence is CASSQDAPPNTGELFF. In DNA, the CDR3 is TGCGCCAGCAGCCAAGATGCGCCCCCAAACACCGGGGAGCTGTTTTTT.